This T cell receptor (beta chain) was observed in a study of cytomegalovirus exposure and HLA in healthy donors. As for this clone: What it binds is unknown.

The donors belonged to the approximately 110-subject validation cohort, separate from the 666-subject first cohort. Measured with immunoSEQ multiplex PCR; TCRdb has only the in-frame clones, and not every one. The sample includes about 98,000 clones, approximately 84% of them seen just once. The study, taken as a whole, reports: Cytomegalovirus association was assigned to around 150 TCR beta chains.

Germline V lookup: CDR1 SGDLS, CDR2 YYNGEE. The CDR3 is 15 residues long. Trimming at V came to 4 bases and at J to 7 bases, leaving 9 bases not matched to a gene. The sequenced material came from PBMCs. The rearrangement links TRBV9 to TRBJ2-1; TRBD2 matches at 9 bases. This sequence originates from a man in his late teens or twenties in good health and CMV-seropositive. The CDR3 DNA follows: TGTGCCAGCAGCAGGGATAGCGGGAGAGTGAATGAGCAGTTCTTC. It yields the protein CASSRDSGRVNEQFF.